The T cell receptor beta chain described here comes from a study of blood T cell repertoires in COVID-19. Study details: There were acute and convalescent COVID-19 samples, and they came from the United States, Italy and Spain. T cells, B-cell-depleted T cells, or PBMCs supplied cDNA or gDNA.

CDR1 and CDR2 (germline): SNHLY, FYNNEI. The V segment lost 7 bases and the J segment 6 bases; nucleotides outside the gene matches: 11. The CDR3 covers 15 residues. The method was immunoSEQ multiplex PCR; TCRdb's version includes in-frame clones alone and lacks a portion of them. The sample includes 120,000 to 150,000 clones, around nine tenths of them seen just once. This clone was seen a single time. The sequenced sample was peripheral blood. The chain is built from TRBV2 and TRBJ2-1, with 8 bases aligning to TRBD1. This TCR derives from a man aged 45-65 years with active or convalescent COVID-19. In DNA, the CDR3 is TGTGCCAGCACCACTACAGGGGGGCTGGTCAATGAGCAGTTCTTC. This sequence encodes CASTTTGGLVNEQFF.